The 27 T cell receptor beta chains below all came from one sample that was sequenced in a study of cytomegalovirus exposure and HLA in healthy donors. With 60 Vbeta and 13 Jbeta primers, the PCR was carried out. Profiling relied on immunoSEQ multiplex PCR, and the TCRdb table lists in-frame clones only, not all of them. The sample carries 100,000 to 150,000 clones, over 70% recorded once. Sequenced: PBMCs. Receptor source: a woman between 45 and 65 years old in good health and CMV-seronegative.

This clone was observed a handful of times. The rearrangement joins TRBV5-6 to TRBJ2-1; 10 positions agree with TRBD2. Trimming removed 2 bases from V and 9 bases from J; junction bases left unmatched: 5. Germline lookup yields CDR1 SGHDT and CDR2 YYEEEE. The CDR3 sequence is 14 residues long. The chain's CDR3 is CASSFLAGGGEQFF. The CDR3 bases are TGTGCCAGCAGCTTTTTAGCGGGAGGAGGTGAGCAGTTCTTC.

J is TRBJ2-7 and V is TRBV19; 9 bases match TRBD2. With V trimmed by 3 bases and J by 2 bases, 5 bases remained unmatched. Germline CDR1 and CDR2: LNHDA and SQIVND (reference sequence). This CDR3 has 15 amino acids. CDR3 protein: CASSIEAGGTYEQYF. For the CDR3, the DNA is TGTGCCAGTAGTATCGAGGCGGGAGGGACCTACGAGCAGTACTTC.

Here the CDR3 DNA reads TGTGCCAGCAGCCCGACGGTGGGGGCTAGCTCCTACAATGAGCAGTTCTTC. It yields the protein CASSPTVGASSYNEQFF. The rearrangement uses TRBV7-9 and TRBJ2-1; a possible D gene is TRBD1 (6 bases). The germline V gene has CDR1 SEHNR and CDR2 FQNEAQ (reference sequence). CDR3 size: 17 residues. The V and J ends lost 5 bases and 0 bases respectively, with 17 bases between them.

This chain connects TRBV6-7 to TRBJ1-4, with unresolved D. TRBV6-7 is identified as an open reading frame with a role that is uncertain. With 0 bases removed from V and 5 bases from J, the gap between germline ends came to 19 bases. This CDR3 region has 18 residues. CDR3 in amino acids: CASSYSPPQVRRNEKLFF. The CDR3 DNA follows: TGTGCCAGCAGTTACTCCCCCCCCCAAGTACGGCGGAATGAAAAACTGTTTTTT.

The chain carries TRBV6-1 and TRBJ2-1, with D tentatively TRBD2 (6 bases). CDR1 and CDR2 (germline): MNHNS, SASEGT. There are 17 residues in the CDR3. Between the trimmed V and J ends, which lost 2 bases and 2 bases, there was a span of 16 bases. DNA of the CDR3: TGTGCCAGCAGTGAACCGGTTCCGGGAGTCACCTACAATGAGCAGTTCTTC. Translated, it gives CASSEPVPGVTYNEQFF.

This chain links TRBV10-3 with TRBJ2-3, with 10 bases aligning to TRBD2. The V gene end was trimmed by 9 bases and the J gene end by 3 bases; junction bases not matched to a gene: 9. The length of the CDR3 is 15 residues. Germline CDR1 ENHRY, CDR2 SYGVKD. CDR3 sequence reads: CAMASSSGSTDTQYF. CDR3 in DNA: TGTGCCATGGCCTCCTCTAGCGGGAGTACAGATACGCAGTATTTT.

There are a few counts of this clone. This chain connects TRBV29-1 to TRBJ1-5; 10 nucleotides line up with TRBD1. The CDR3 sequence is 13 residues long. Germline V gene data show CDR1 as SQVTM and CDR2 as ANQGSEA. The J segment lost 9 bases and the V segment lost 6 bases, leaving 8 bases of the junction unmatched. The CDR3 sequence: CSVAGQGQGPQHF. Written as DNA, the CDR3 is TGCAGCGTCGCGGGACAGGGGCAAGGGCCCCAGCATTTT.

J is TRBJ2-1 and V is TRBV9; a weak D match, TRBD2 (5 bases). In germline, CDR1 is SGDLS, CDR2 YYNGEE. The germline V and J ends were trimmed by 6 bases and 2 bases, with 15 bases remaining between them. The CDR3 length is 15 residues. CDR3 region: CASTEGGGTYNEQFF. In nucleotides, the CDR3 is TGTGCCAGCACCGAGGGCGGAGGCACCTACAATGAGCAGTTCTTC.

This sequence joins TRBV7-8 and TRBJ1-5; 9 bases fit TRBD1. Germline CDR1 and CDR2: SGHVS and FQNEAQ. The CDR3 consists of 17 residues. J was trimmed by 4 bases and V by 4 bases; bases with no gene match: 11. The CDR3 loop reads CASSSRYRGLGNQPQHF. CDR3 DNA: TGTGCCAGCAGCTCCCGTTACAGGGGGCTCGGAAATCAGCCCCAGCATTTT.

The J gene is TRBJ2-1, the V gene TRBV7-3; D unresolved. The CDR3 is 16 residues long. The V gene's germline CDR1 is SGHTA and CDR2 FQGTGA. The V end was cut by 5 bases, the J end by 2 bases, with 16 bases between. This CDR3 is CASSASLGPTYNEQFF. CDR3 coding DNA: TGTGCCAGCAGCGCATCCCTTGGGCCTACCTACAATGAGCAGTTCTTC. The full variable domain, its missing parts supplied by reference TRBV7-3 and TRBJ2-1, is GAGVSQTPSNKVTEKGKYVELRCDPISGHTALYWYRQSLGQGPEFLIYFQGTGAADDSGLPNDRFFAVRPEGSVSTLKIQRTERGDSAVYLCASSASLGPTYNEQFFGPGTRLTVL.

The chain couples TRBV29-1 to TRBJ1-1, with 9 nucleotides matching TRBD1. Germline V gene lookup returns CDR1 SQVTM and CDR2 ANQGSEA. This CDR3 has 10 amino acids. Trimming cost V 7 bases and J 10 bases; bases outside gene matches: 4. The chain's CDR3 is CSAVGQGAFF. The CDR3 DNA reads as TGCAGCGCGGTGGGACAGGGAGCTTTCTTT.

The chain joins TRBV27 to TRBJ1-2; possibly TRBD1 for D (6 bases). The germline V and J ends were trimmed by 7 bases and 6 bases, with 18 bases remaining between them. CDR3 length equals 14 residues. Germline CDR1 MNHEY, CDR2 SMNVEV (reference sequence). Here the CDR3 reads CASILTGRRNGYTF. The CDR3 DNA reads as TGTGCCAGCATCCTTACAGGGAGACGGAATGGCTACACCTTC.

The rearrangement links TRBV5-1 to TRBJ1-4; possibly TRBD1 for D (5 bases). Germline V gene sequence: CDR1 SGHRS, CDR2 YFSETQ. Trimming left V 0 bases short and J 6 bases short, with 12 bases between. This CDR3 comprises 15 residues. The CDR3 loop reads CASSLAQGGYEKLFF. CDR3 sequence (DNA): TGCGCCAGCAGCTTGGCCCAGGGCGGATATGAAAAACTGTTTTTT.

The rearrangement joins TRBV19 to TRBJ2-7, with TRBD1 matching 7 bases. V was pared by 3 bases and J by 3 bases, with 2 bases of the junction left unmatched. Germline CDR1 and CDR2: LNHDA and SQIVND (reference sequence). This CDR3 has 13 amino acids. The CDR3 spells CASSIWDSYEQYF. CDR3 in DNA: TGTGCCAGTAGTATTTGGGACAGCTACGAGCAGTACTTC.

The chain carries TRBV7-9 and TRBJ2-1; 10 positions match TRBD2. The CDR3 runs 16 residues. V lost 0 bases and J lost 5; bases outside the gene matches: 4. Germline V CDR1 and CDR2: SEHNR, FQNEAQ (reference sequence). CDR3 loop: CASSLAPSGSNNEQFF. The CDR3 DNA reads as TGTGCCAGCAGCTTAGCGCCTAGCGGGAGTAACAATGAGCAGTTCTTC.

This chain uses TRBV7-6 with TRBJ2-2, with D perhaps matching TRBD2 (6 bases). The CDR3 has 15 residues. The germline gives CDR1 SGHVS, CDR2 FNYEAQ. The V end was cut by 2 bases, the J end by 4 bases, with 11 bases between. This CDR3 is CASSLSSGSTGELFF. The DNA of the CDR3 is TGTGCCAGCAGCTTAAGTAGCGGCTCCACCGGGGAGCTGTTTTTT.

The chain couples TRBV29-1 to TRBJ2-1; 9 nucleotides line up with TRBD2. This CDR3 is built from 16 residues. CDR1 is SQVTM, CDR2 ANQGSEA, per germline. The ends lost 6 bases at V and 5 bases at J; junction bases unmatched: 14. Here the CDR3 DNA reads TGCAGCGTAGAAACCGCGGGGGGGAGGGCCAACAATGAGCAGTTCTTC. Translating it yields CSVETAGGRANNEQFF.

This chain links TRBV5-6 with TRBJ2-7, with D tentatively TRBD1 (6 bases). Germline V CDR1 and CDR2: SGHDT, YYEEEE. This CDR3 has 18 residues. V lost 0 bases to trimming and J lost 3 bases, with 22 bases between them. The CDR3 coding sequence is TGTGCCAGCAGCTTGGACAGGGTCAGAACAAAAACCATCTACGAGCAGTACTTC. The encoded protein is CASSLDRVRTKTIYEQYF.

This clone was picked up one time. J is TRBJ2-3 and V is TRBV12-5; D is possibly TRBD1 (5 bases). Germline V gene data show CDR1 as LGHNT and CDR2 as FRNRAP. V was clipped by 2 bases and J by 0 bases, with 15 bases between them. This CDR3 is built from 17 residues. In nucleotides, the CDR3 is TGTGCTAGTGGTTTGCAAATCTGGACATCTAGCACAGATACGCAGTATTTT. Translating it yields CASGLQIWTSSTDTQYF.

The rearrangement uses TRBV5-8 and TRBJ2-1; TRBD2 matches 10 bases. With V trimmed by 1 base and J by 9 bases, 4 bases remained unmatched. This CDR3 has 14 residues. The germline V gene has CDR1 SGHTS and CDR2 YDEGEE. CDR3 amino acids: CASSLMVAGGEQFF. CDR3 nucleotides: TGTGCCAGCAGCTTGATGGTAGCGGGAGGTGAGCAGTTCTTC.

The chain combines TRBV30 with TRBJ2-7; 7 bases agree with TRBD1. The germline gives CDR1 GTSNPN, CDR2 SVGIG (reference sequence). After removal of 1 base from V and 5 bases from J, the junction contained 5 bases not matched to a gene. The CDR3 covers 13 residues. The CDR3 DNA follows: TGTGCCTGGAGTGGACAGGGTAACCACGAGCAGTACTTC. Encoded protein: CAWSGQGNHEQYF. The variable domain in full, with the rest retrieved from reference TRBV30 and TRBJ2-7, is SQTIHQWPATLVQPVGSPLSLECTVEGTSNPNLYWYRQAAGRGLQLLFYSVGIGQISSEVPQNLSASRPQDRQFILSSKKLLLSDSGFYLCAWSGQGNHEQYFGPGTRLTVT.

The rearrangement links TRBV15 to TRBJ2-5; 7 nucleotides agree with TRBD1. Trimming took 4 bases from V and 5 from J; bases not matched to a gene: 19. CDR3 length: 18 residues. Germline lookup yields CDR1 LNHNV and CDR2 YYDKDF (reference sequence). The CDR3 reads CATSTFKLLQGDGETQYF. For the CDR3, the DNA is TGTGCCACCAGCACATTCAAACTCCTTCAGGGGGACGGGGAGACCCAGTACTTC. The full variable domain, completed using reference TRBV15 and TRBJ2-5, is DAMVIQNPRYQVTQFGKPVTLSCSQTLNHNVMYWYQQKSSQAPKLLFHYYDKDFNNEADTPDNFQSRRPNTSFCFLDIRSPGLGDTAMYLCATSTFKLLQGDGETQYFGPGTRLLVL.

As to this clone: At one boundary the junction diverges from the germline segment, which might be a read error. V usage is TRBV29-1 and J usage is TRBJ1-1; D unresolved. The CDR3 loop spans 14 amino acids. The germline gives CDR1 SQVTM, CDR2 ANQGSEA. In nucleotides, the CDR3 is TGCAGCGTCGAAGGGTTGCGAAAGGGAGCTGAAGCTTTCTTT. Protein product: CSVEGLRKGAEAFF. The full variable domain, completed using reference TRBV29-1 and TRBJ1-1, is SAVISQKPSRDICQRGTSLTIQCQVDSQVTMMFWYRQQPGQSLTLIATANQGSEATYESGFVIDKFPISRPNLTFSTLTVSNMSPEDSSIYLCSVEGLRKGAEAFFGQGTRLTVV.

The CDR3 bases are TGTGCCAGCAGTCGGACAGATAATAGCAATCAGCCCCAGCATTTT. This encodes CASSRTDNSNQPQHF. The rearrangement uses TRBV6-5 and TRBJ1-5, with TRBD1 as a possible D gene (6 bases). Looked up from germline, CDR1 is MNHEY and CDR2 is SVGAGI. There are 15 residues in the CDR3. Trimming removed 5 bases from V and 0 bases from J, with 11 bases in between.

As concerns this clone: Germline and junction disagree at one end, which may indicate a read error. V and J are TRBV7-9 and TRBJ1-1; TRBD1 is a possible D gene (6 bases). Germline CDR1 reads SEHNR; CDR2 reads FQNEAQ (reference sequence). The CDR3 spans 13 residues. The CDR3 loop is CSSSSQGFTEAFF. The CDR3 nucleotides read TGTTCCAGCAGTTCACAGGGTTTCACTGAAGCTTTCTTT.

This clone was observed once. The CDR3 nucleotides are TGTGCCAGCAGCTTAGGGGGCTCGGCAGGGGCCAATGAGCAGTTCTTC. Amino acids: CASSLGGSAGANEQFF. The chain links TRBV7-8 to TRBJ2-1; D may be TRBD1 (6 bases). Trimming stripped 1 base from V and 6 bases from J, with 16 bases between. The CDR3 sequence is 16 residues long. Germline V gene sequence: CDR1 SGHVS, CDR2 FQNEAQ.

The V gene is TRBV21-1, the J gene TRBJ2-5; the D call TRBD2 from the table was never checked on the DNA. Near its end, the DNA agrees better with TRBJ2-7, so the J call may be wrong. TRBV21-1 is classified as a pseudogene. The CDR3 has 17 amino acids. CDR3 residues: CASSILASGRFSYEQYF. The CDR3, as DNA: TGTGCCAGCAGCATCCTTGCTAGCGGGAGGTTTTCCTACGAGCAGTACTTC.